Sequencing of this TCR beta chain was carried out in a study of T cells in Graves' hyperthyroidism and ophthalmopathy. Germline V CDR1 and CDR2: SGHRS, YFSETQ. The V gene lost 0 bases and the J gene lost 6 bases, with 13 bases spanning the gap. The CDR3 runs to 14 residues. RNA transcripts were the template for amplifying TCR beta CDR3 regions. HTBI primers were the set used in a first-round RT-PCR of the TCR CDR3. TCRdb passed the multiplex PCR reads through MiXCR, listing each CDR3 protein once. The profile covers approximately 600,000 distinct CDR3 sequences, with about 15% appearing a single time and more than 5% taken by the ten largest.

This TCR derives from a woman in her 30s with Graves' hyperthyroidism that later progressed to Graves' ophthalmopathy. The rearrangement uses TRBV5-1 and TRBJ2-7, with a possible D match to TRBD2 (5 bases). Sequenced material: blood. Here the CDR3 DNA reads TGCGCCAGCAGCTTGGGAACCCGGGAAACCGAGCAGTACTTC. Protein: CASSLGTRETEQYF.